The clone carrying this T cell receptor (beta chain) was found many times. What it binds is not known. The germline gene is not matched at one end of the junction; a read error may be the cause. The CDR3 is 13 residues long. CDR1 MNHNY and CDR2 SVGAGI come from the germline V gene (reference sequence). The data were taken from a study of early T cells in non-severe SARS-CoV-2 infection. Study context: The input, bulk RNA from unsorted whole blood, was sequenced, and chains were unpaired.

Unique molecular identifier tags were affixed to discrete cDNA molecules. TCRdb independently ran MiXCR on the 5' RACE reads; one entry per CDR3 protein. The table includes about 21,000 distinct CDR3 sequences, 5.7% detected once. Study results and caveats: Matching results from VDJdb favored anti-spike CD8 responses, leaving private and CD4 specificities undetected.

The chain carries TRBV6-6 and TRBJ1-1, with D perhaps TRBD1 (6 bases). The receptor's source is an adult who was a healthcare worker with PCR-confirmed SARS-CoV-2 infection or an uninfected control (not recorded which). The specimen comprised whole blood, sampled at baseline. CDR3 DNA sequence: TGTGCCAGCAGTTACGGGGCATCAGGGGAAGTTTTCTTT. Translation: CASSYGASGEVFF.